Reported below is one TCR beta chain. There is no known antigen for this receptor. Base qualities are not recorded, but no much larger clone differs from it by a single base. The germline V gene supplies CDR1 SGHTA and CDR2 FQGNSA. For this chain, trimming is 1 base at the V end and 3 bases at the J end, and the number of junction bases without a gene match is 2. There are 14 amino acids in the CDR3, from cysteine to phenylalanine inclusive. The CDR3 DNA has 42 bases and is translated from base 1. This specimen belongs to a study of cytomegalovirus exposure and HLA in healthy donors (dated by TCRdb to 2016 to 2017). With regard to the full study: An earlier analysis of several hundred of the donors reported 250 to 300 Gb of sequence data and some 120 million unique TCR beta sequences from 150 million to 200 million T cells. An early release covering 500 to 750 HLA-typed donors comprised about 320 gigabases of sequencing data and around 80 million unique TCR sequences. Of the roughly 420 genotyped donors, over 80% were placed in the genetic ancestry cluster associated with self-reported Caucasian donors. The study was designed to test whether signatures of past pathogen exposure could be identified by cataloging public T cell receptors. The study used immunosequencing to profile the T cell repertoires of approximately 690 subjects and linked those repertoires to cytomegalovirus serostatus. In addition to the first cohort of 650 to 800 subjects, a separate validation cohort of around 110 different subjects was used. To predict cytomegalovirus infection status, the study brought together high-throughput TCR immunosequencing, statistical association of individual TCRs with disease status, and machine learning. A later analysis re-analyzed previously published TCR beta repertoires from hundreds of donors and added high-resolution HLA genotyping to study TCR occurrence patterns. The later analysis used no new phenotypic data to find candidate immune exposures, relying instead on TCR beta sequences and their occurrence across donors. To decide whether each TCR beta V gene segment behaved as functional or pseudogenic, an earlier analysis of some 540 of the donors relied on high-throughput TCR beta sequencing. Donor age, sex, ethnicity and CMV serostatus were collected together with the repertoire data. In a later genetic analysis, genome-wide SNP genotypes for about three fifths of the roughly 670 donors were used, and that subset was treated as a discovery cohort. All discovery cohort repertoires had been generated using a single sequencing platform. Class I and class II HLA loci were covered by the typing at four-digit resolution. Typing coverage varied by locus: roughly 620-640 donors for A, B, C, DRB1 and DQB1; approximately 500 for DQA1; more than 600 for DPA1; 450 to 480 for DPB1. About 5 DR-DQ haplotypes were handled as single units for association and clustering, since linkage in the cohort was strong. On average, 235,054 unique TCR beta nucleotide sequences were sequenced per donor among about 400 genotyped donors of the cohort, with approximately 18% of those sequences being non-productive. Broad study findings and their caveats: A further reported finding was that TCR beta sequences accurately predicted the HLA-A and HLA-B alleles for most subjects in the first cohort. Some IMGT-functional V segments, including TRBV6-2 and TRBV6-3, could not be told apart with the 87-base-pair reads, so those segments were excluded. According to a later analysis, most CMV-associated TCR beta chains appeared to be HLA-restricted, and the HLA associations seemed to be driven largely by CMV exposure. Assigning TCR associations to individual alleles was difficult when HLA alleles, especially DR and DQ, strongly co-occurred. Across donors, most TCR sequences were observed very rarely, whereas some public TCRs were present in many individuals. The study gave a list of more than 150 TCR beta chains associated with cytomegalovirus. Correlated functional status among segregating V segments might reflect linkage disequilibrium, but an unknown experimental factor could not be ruled out. In a later analysis, HLA-associated TCR beta chains were found to be more clonally expanded and to have lower generation probabilities than equally common non-associated chains. About 17 rarely observed V segments, including chromosome 9 orphons, were excluded from the earlier analysis of approximately 500 of the donors because counts were too low. A later analysis associated around 16,000 TCR beta sequences with specific HLA alleles at a false discovery rate of 0.05. In a later analysis, several top co-occurrence clusters were reported to appear linked to parvovirus B19, influenza, CMV and Epstein-Barr virus. Three of the identified cytomegalovirus-associated TCR beta chains were confirmed in vitro to be specific for cytomegalovirus antigens. According to the authors, the approach could potentially be generalized to other disease states and immunological phenotypes. Because HLA typing was unavailable for some donors at each locus, only the typed subset was used in association tests. The presence/absence analyses assumed that sequencing depth was roughly uniform across donors, and that assumption may not be true. For the cohort, immune exposure information was limited to CMV serostatus. A later genetic analysis reported fewer N-insertions in productive TCRs among donors in an Asian-associated ancestry cluster than the roughly 700-donor mean. In a later analysis, TCR association rates were found to vary across HLA loci, with the most associated TCRs seen for DRB1 alleles and the fewest for HLA-C alleles. In an earlier analysis of fewer than 700 of the donors, most TCR beta V segments appeared in productive rearrangements about 87% or about 30% of the time, broadly matching IMGT annotations. A group of highly shared sequence variants was considered likely to be a technical artifact of the sequencing pipeline. The cohort was sequenced for TCR beta chains only, and without alpha or paired-chain data the features that could be detected were limited. An association between a missense DCLRE1C variant and V-gene and J-gene trimming of TCR beta chains was found in a later genetic analysis and replicated in an independent cohort. The classifier was reported to diagnose cytomegalovirus status with high specificity and sensitivity in both the original cohort and the validation cohort.

Library prep was done by the immunoSEQ multiplex PCR assay. For the multiplex PCR, a mixture combining 60 forward primers for TCR Vbeta segments and 13 reverse primers for TCR Jbeta segments was used. The CDR3 region of rearranged TCR beta genes was amplified from genomic DNA with a multiplex PCR assay. The amplified TCR beta libraries were sequenced on the Illumina HiSeq System as 87-base-pair reads. From the authors' description of their analysis: A later analysis tallied roughly 80 million unique TCR beta chains across the 600 to 700 repertoires, and about 12 million of those chains were shared by two or more donors. To remove PCR and sequencing errors, raw reads were error-corrected and collapsed into unique sequences using a nearest-neighbor algorithm that merged closely related sequences. To assign V, D and J gene segments, CDR3 sequences were aligned to IMGT reference sequences. For a sequence to be retained, a match of at least six nucleotides to both a V gene segment and a J gene segment was required. A rearrangement was called productive if the CDR3 had no stop codons and remained in frame with V and J, and every other rearrangement was called non-productive. Following IMGT convention, CDR3 was defined as the stretch from the second conserved V-encoded cysteine up to the conserved J-encoded phenylalanine. The earlier analysis of about 590 of the donors excluded sequences that lacked an unambiguous match to a single V gene segment. An earlier analysis of around 600 of the donors classified V segments as functional when productive rearrangements were above 56.7% and as segregating when the standard deviation between donors was above 5%. A statistical classification framework was built to diagnose cytomegalovirus status from the catalog of TCR beta chain sequences. In a later analysis, TCR nucleotide sequences were compared against IMGT/GENE-DB human TR gene sequences so that V and J genes could be assigned. Using the TCRdist pipeline, a later analysis assigned CDR3 sequences along with most-parsimonious VDJ recombination scenarios. In a later analysis, each TCR beta chain was defined by its CDR3 amino acid sequence together with its V-gene family, and reads without a unique V-gene family were excluded. To address suspected cross-contamination and a sequencing artifact, a later analysis removed 592 highly shared, low-generation-probability nucleotide sequences. For each public chain, a later analysis derived a clonal expansion index from normalized ranks of inferred template counts within each repertoire. A later analysis computed generation probabilities with a VDJ recombination model fitted to out-of-frame rearrangements, and checked the results against IGoR. Hypergeometric tests were used in a later analysis to score TCR-TCR, TCR-HLA and TCR-CMV co-occurrence, with a repertoire-size bias correction applied to the TCR pairs. A later analysis estimated false discovery rates by permuting HLA or CMV assignments 20 times. In a later analysis, co-occurring TCRs were grouped with DBSCAN, and TCRdist sequence similarity was added when clustering was performed within HLA-allele-positive subsets. Repertoires with fewer than 30,000 or more than 120,000 public chains were left out of co-occurrence clustering, as were several repertoires with anomalous nucleotide sharing. What TCRdb holds here is the immuneACCESS table cut down to in-frame rearrangements. Part of the clones is not present; checked against another copy, under half of the missing clones reflect an unresolved V gene, and the others are unexplained. From that table come the V and J calls and clone size; the DNA was used to work out D and trimming. The sample data list around 150,000 clones, and roughly 80% of these were observed just once. The ten largest account for 10% to 12% of the sample.

The cohort was made up of roughly 670 healthy bone marrow donors. At the time of sampling, every cohort member was nominally healthy, though immune exposures that went unrecorded were likely present. The donor was CMV seropositive and was included in the group of 300 or so seropositive cohort members. Every donor gave a peripheral blood sample, and the peripheral blood mononuclear cells from that sample were used for TCR beta sequencing. The Qiagen DNeasy Blood Extraction Kit was used to extract genomic DNA from the blood cell samples. The receptor was isolated from a man between 18 and 35 years old in good health and CMV-seropositive. The chain is encoded by TRBV7-2 joined to TRBJ1-2; 7 central bases correspond to TRBD1. Sequenced sample: PBMCs. The DNA sequence reads TGTGCCAGCAGCTTAGACACAGGGGACTATGGCTACACCTTC. Its protein reads: CASSLDTGDYGYTF.